A selection of T cell receptor beta chains follows, all from one sample in a study of blood T cell repertoires in COVID-19. The protocol was immunoSEQ multiplex PCR, while the TCRdb copy is restricted to in-frame clones and leaves out a portion. The table includes about 19,000 clones, 88% detected once. Input material: peripheral blood. The source of these receptors is a human donor in a cohort sampled during active COVID-19. The CDR3 runs from the conserved cysteine through the conserved F or W. A D gene is named only where the DNA matches it firmly. Size values are once, few and many counts, or a class for expanded clones, and some rows have none.

v_call	j_call	clone_size	d_call	cdr3_nt	cdr3_aa
TRBV19	TRBJ1-2	.	TRBD1	TGTGCCAGTACCAGGGGGCCCTATGGCTACACCTTC	CASTRGPYGYTF
TRBV18	TRBJ2-7	.	TRBD1	TGTGCCAGCTCACCAAGACAGGGGGCGTCCGAGCAGTACTTC	CASSPRQGASEQYF
TRBV18	TRBJ2-2	.	TRBD1	TGTGCCAGCTCACACCAACAGGGGCGGAACACCGGGGAGCTGTTTTTT	CASSHQQGRNTGELFF
TRBV28	TRBJ2-7	.	TRBD2	TGTGCCAGCAGTGGTAGCGGGAGGACCTACGAGCAGTACTTC	CASSGSGRTYEQYF
TRBV11-2	TRBJ2-5	.	TRBD2	TGTGCCAGCAGCCCTCTCACGGGAGGACTCCAAGAGACCCAGTACTTC	CASSPLTGGLQETQYF
TRBV5-1	TRBJ1-2	.	TRBD1	TGCGCCAGCAGCTTGGGCGCGGACAGGGCATATGGCTACACCTTC	CASSLGADRAYGYTF
TRBV24-1	TRBJ1-3	.	.	TGTGCCACCAGTGGGGGGGTCCTATCTGGAAACACCATATATTTT	CATSGGVLSGNTIYF
TRBV27	TRBJ1-2	.	TRBD1	TGTGCCAGCAGTCCGGGACAGGGGGTGGGTGGCTACACCTTC	CASSPGQGVGGYTF
TRBV7-2	TRBJ2-4	once	.	TGTGCCAGCAGCCGCGGGTACATTCAGTACTTC	CASSRGYIQYF
TRBV19	TRBJ2-1	once	TRBD2	TGTGCCGTTATTAGCGGGGGCTACAATGAGCAGTTCTTC	CAVISGGYNEQFF
TRBV6-6	TRBJ2-2	.	TRBD2	TGTGCCAGCAACGGGGAGCGGGGCACCGGGGAGCTGTTTTTT	CASNGERGTGELFF
TRBV6-5	TRBJ1-5	.	TRBD1	TGTGCCAGCAGTTACTCGTACAGGGGGAGTCAGCCCCAGCATTTT	CASSYSYRGSQPQHF
TRBV7-9	TRBJ2-7	.	TRBD1	TGTGCCAGCAGCCTCACAGGGGGCCATGGCTACGAGCAGTACTTC	CASSLTGGHGYEQYF
TRBV24-1	TRBJ2-7	.	.	TGTGCCCCACCTGGCGGGTCTACCTACGAGCAGTACTTC	CAPPGGSTYEQYF
TRBV2	TRBJ1-2	.	TRBD1	TGTGCCAGCAGTCCGTACGGACAGGGCGGCTACACCTTC	CASSPYGQGGYTF
TRBV13	TRBJ2-7	.	TRBD1	TGTGCCAGCAGCCCCGGGACAGGGACCTACGAGCAGTACTTC	CASSPGTGTYEQYF
TRBV24-1	TRBJ1-1	.	.	TGTGCCACCAGTGAAAACGGACACAAGAACACTGAAGCTTTCTTT	CATSENGHKNTEAFF
TRBV19	TRBJ1-5	few	.	TGTGCCAGTAGTTCTACAGCACAGCCCCAGCATTTT	CASSSTAQPQHF
TRBV28	TRBJ1-1	few	.	TGTGCCAGCAGGGCCCTTTTGGGGGGAGGGACTGAAGCTTTCTTT	CASRALLGGGTEAFF
TRBV13	TRBJ2-1	once	.	TGTGCCAGCAGCATCCAGGGACTCGAGCCTCAATACAATGAGCAGTTCTTC	CASSIQGLEPQYNEQFF
TRBV19	TRBJ1-1	.	.	TGTGCCAGTCCAACCAGAGGGTGGGGCACTGAAGCTTTCTTT	CASPTRGWGTEAFF
TRBV28	TRBJ1-5	.	.	TGTGCCAGCAGTACCTCCCAGCGCGGCAATCAGCCCCAGCATTTT	CASSTSQRGNQPQHF
TRBV7-2	TRBJ2-7	.	TRBD1	TGTGCCAGCAGCCCCCCCGGACAGGCGGAAAGGGACTTC	CASSPPGQAERDF
TRBV28	TRBJ2-7	.	.	TGTGCCAGCAGTTTCCTATCCTACGAGCAGTACTTC	CASSFLSYEQYF
TRBV3-1/TRBV3-2	TRBJ1-4	.	TRBD1	TGTGCCAGCAGCCGAGGGACAGGGAATGAAAAACTGTTTTTT	CASSRGTGNEKLFF
TRBV25-1	TRBJ2-3	once	TRBD2	TGTGCCAGCAGTTCGGGACTCGGGGGGGTTACAGATACGCAGTATTTT	CASSSGLGGVTDTQYF
TRBV27	TRBJ1-6	few	TRBD1	TGTGCCAGCACCCCCCAGGGGGCTTTGCCTAATTCACCCCTCCACTTT	CASTPQGALPNSPLHF
TRBV7-9	TRBJ1-1	few	TRBD1	TGTGCCAGCAGCTCGGTGGACAGGGGCCTCACTGAAGCTTTCTTT	CASSSVDRGLTEAFF
TRBV9	TRBJ2-2	.	TRBD2	TGTGCCAGCACAATTACTAGCGGGAGTACGGGCGGGGAGCTGTTTTTT	CASTITSGSTGGELFF
TRBV3-1/TRBV3-2	TRBJ2-3	.	TRBD2	TGTGCCAGCAGCCAAGGGGGAGGGGCTAAGCAGTATTTT	CASSQGGGAKQYF
TRBV24-1	TRBJ2-7	.	TRBD1	TGTGCCACCAGTGATTTCCAGGGACAGCTTTACTTC	CATSDFQGQLYF
TRBV29-1	TRBJ2-7	.	.	TGCAGCGGGGCCCAGGGTTACGAGCAGTACTTC	CSGAQGYEQYF
TRBV27	TRBJ1-1	.	TRBD1	TGTGCCAGCAGTTTAAAGGGACAGGGACGAACTGAAGCTTTCTTT	CASSLKGQGRTEAFF
TRBV28	TRBJ1-4	.	TRBD1	TGTGCCAGCAGGGCAGGGGGTGAAAAACTGTTTTTT	CASRAGGEKLFF
TRBV3-1/TRBV3-2	TRBJ2-1	.	TRBD2	TGTGCCAGCAGCTTAGCGGGAGGGTACAATGAGCAGTTCTTC	CASSLAGGYNEQFF
TRBV3-1/TRBV3-2	TRBJ2-7	.	.	TGTGCCAGCAGCCAAGCTACCACCTACGAGCAGTACTTC	CASSQATTYEQYF
TRBV7-3	TRBJ1-1	.	.	TGTGCCAGCAGCTCTCCCCTGGCAGGGAACACTGAAGCTTTCTTT	CASSSPLAGNTEAFF
TRBV7-6	TRBJ2-7	.	TRBD2	TGTGCCAGCAGCTTAGTTAGTGGGAGGGCCTTCTCCTACGAGCAGTACTTC	CASSLVSGRAFSYEQYF
TRBV9	TRBJ2-1	.	.	TGTGCCAGCAGCGTAGGGAGGGCCGCCTACAATGAGCAGTTCTTC	CASSVGRAAYNEQFF
TRBV7-9	TRBJ2-3	.	TRBD2	TGTGCCAGCAGCTTAGAGGCAGCGGGAGGTTTCTCGGATACGCAGTATTTT	CASSLEAAGGFSDTQYF
TRBV11-2	TRBJ2-7	.	TRBD2	TGTGCCAGCAGCCAGGCGGGAGCCTACTACGAGCAGTACTTC	CASSQAGAYYEQYF
TRBV5-1	TRBJ2-2	.	TRBD2	TGCGCCAGCAGCGGGGGACTAGCGGGAGTGGATGGGGAGCTGTTTTTT	CASSGGLAGVDGELFF
TRBV7-9	TRBJ2-5	.	TRBD2	TGTGCCAGCAGCCCCTGGACTAGCTTTCTACAAGAGACCCAGTACTTC	CASSPWTSFLQETQYF
TRBV2	TRBJ2-5	.	.	TGTGCCAGCAAATCGGCAGGTCAAGAGACCCAGTACTTC	CASKSAGQETQYF
TRBV18	TRBJ1-1	.	TRBD1	TGTGCCAGCTCACCAACTCAGGGGGCGCAAAACACTGAAGCTTTCTTT	CASSPTQGAQNTEAFF
TRBV4-1	TRBJ1-6	medium-sized	.	TGCGCCAGCAGCCAAGACCCACCGGAGGGCTTTATTAATTCACCCCTCCACTTT	CASSQDPPEGFINSPLHF
TRBV18	TRBJ2-1	.	.	TGTGCCAGCTCACCAGCGGGGCCCTACAATGAGCAGTTCTTC	CASSPAGPYNEQFF
TRBV4-2	TRBJ2-1	.	.	TGTGCCAGCAGCGGGCGGGTAGCGGCGTACAATGAGCAGTTCTTC	CASSGRVAAYNEQFF
TRBV27	TRBJ2-3	.	.	TGTGCCAGCAGTCACCCAGCGGGCACAGATACGCAGTATTTT	CASSHPAGTDTQYF
TRBV6-2/TRBV6-3	TRBJ2-1	.	TRBD2	TGTGCCAGCAGCTATTCTCGAAGGGGAGGGGATGAGCAGTTCTTC	CASSYSRRGGDEQFF
TRBV28	TRBJ2-4	once	TRBD2	TGTGCCAGCAGTTTACGCCTCGGCCTAGCGGGGGCGGACATTCAGTACTTC	CASSLRLGLAGADIQYF
TRBV28	TRBJ2-7	once	.	TGTGCCAGCAGTCCCCACCCCCCTAGCGCCGAGCAGTACTTC	CASSPHPPSAEQYF
TRBV28	TRBJ2-3	.	TRBD2	TGTGCCAGCAGTTTATTGCCGCGGTCAAGCGGGAGGGCCGAGGCAGATACGCAGTATTTT	CASSLLPRSSGRAEADTQYF
TRBV10-1	TRBJ2-7	.	.	TGCGCCAGCAGTAAAGGGGGTACCTACGAGCAGTACTTC	CASSKGGTYEQYF